Below, 16 T cell receptor beta chains from the same sample are listed, as sequenced in a study of blood T cell repertoires in COVID-19. Some clones are missing from TCRdb's copy, which holds only in-frame ones; the method was immunoSEQ multiplex PCR. In the table there are some 100,000 clones, more than 80% of which are singletons. The sequenced sample consisted of peripheral blood. These receptors were taken from a human donor in a cohort sampled during active COVID-19.

The gene calls are TRBV4-1 and TRBJ1-6, with D unclear. Trimming took 1 base from V and 0 from J, leaving 7 bases between them. Looked up from germline, CDR1 is MGHRA and CDR2 is YSYEKL. The CDR3 runs to 16 residues. DNA of the CDR3: TGCGCCAGCAGCCAAGTGCGTAGCTCCTATAATTCACCCCTCCACTTT. This gives the protein CASSQVRSSYNSPLHF.

V and J are TRBV11-3 and TRBJ2-5; D is unclear. From germline, CDR1 is SGHNT and CDR2 YENEEA. There are 12 residues in the CDR3. Trimming took 4 bases from V and 3 from J, leaving 6 bases between them. In nucleotides, the CDR3 is TGTGCCAGCAGCTCGCGGAAAGAGACCCAGTACTTC. This sequence encodes CASSSRKETQYF.

The J gene is TRBJ1-1, the V gene TRBV4-1; D may be TRBD1 (5 bases). Germline V gene lookup returns CDR1 MGHRA and CDR2 YSYEKL. The CDR3 has 16 residues. The V end was cut by 0 bases, the J end by 1 base, with 12 bases between. The CDR3 sequence is CASSQEGRGGNTEAFF. Here the CDR3 DNA reads TGCGCCAGCAGCCAAGAAGGTCGGGGGGGGAACACTGAAGCTTTCTTT.

The V gene is TRBV7-2, the J gene TRBJ1-5; TRBD1 is a possible D gene (6 bases). Germline V gives CDR1 SGHTA, CDR2 FQGNSA. Trimming took 4 bases from V and 11 from J, leaving 18 bases between them. This CDR3 contains 14 residues. CDR3 DNA sequence: TGTGCCAGCAGCTCAGCTCAGGGTTACAGGGCCCAGCATTTT. It encodes CASSSAQGYRAQHF.

This sequence joins TRBV19 and TRBJ2-7; 8 bases are shared with TRBD1. The germline V gene encodes CDR1 LNHDA and CDR2 SQIVND (reference sequence). CDR3 length: 13 amino acids. The junction had 4 bases not matched to a gene; V was cut back by 3 bases and J by 6 bases. In DNA form, the CDR3 reads TGTGCCAGTAGTATTGGGACAGGAACCGAGCAGTACTTC. It yields the protein CASSIGTGTEQYF.

This clone was counted between two and nine times. This chain joins TRBV6-2 or TRBV6-3 and TRBJ1-5, with 11 nucleotides matching TRBD1. Germline V gene lookup returns CDR1 MNHEY and CDR2 SVGEGT. After removal of 4 bases from V and 2 bases from J, the junction contained 10 bases not matched to a gene. The CDR3 consists of 18 residues. CDR3 in DNA: TGTGCCAGCAGTTCCCCGGACAGGGGGCGGACGGGCAATCAGCCCCAGCATTTT. Amino acid sequence: CASSSPDRGRTGNQPQHF.

V and J are TRBV5-6 and TRBJ1-6, with 7 positions matching TRBD1. The CDR3 is made up of 14 amino acids. V lost 4 bases and J lost 10; bases outside the gene matches: 8. Germline CDR1 is SGHDT and CDR2 is YYEEEE. CDR3 protein: CASSQGQSGSPLHF. As DNA, the CDR3 is TGTGCCAGCAGCCAGGGACAGAGCGGCTCACCCCTCCACTTT.

The V and J genes are TRBV28 and TRBJ2-1; 9 bases map to TRBD2. J lost 4 bases, V lost 3 bases, and 4 bases had no gene match. CDR1 and CDR2 from the germline V gene are MDHEN and SYDVKM. This CDR3 is built from 15 residues. CDR3 region: CASSLLAGVYNEQFF. Written as DNA, the CDR3 is TGTGCCAGCAGTTTGTTAGCGGGAGTTTACAATGAGCAGTTCTTC.

The genes are TRBV4-1 and TRBJ2-7; TRBD1 might be the D (6 bases). V lost 1 base, J lost 2 bases, and 12 bases lay in between. The CDR3 contains 15 residues. Germline CDR1 and CDR2: MGHRA and YSYEKL. CDR3 region: CASSQVQGPPYEQYF. CDR3 nucleotides: TGCGCCAGCAGCCAAGTTCAGGGGCCCCCCTACGAGCAGTACTTC.

The chain employs TRBV5-6 and TRBJ2-5, with a possible D match to TRBD1 (6 bases). Deletions cut 0 bases from V and 5 bases from J, with 14 bases between. CDR1 SGHDT and CDR2 YYEEEE come from the germline V gene. There are 15 residues in the CDR3. This chain's CDR3 is CASSLAQGITETQYF. CDR3 sequence (DNA): TGTGCCAGCAGCTTGGCCCAGGGGATCACGGAGACCCAGTACTTC.

The chain couples TRBV29-1 to TRBJ2-3; 10 positions match TRBD2. V lost 8 bases to trimming and J lost 1 base; unmatched junction nucleotides: 3. Per germline, CDR1 SQVTM and CDR2 ANQGSEA. The CDR3 totals 13 residues. For the CDR3, the DNA is TGCAGCACGGGGACTAGCGGCACAGATACGCAGTATTTT. The encoded protein is CSTGTSGTDTQYF.

This clone came up a few times. This same CDR3 is encoded by further DNA sequences in the sample. The rearrangement uses TRBV9 and TRBJ2-7; no clear D. The CDR3 extends over 14 amino acids. V shed 0 bases and J shed 0 bases, with 7 bases lying between them. From germline, CDR1 is SGDLS and CDR2 YYNGEE. In nucleotides, the CDR3 is TGTGCCAGCAGCGTAGGCCAGGTCTCCTACGAGCAGTACTTC. This gives the protein CASSVGQVSYEQYF.

This chain links TRBV5-4 with TRBJ2-2, with 9 bases lining up with TRBD2. V lost 0 bases to trimming and J lost 4 bases; unmatched junction nucleotides: 1. Germline CDR1 SGHNT, CDR2 YYREEE (reference sequence). The CDR3 contains 15 residues. CDR3 amino acids: CASSLGGGATGELFF. The DNA of the CDR3 is TGTGCCAGCAGCTTGGGCGGGGGGGCCACCGGGGAGCTGTTTTTT.

CDR3 sequence reads: CASSPRQDGYTF. The CDR3 DNA reads TGTGCCAGCAGTCCCAGACAGGATGGCTACACCTTC. V gene TRBV28 combines with J gene TRBJ1-2; perhaps TRBD1 as D (6 bases). V was trimmed by 5 bases and J by 6 bases, leaving 10 bases between them. Germline V gene sequence: CDR1 MDHEN, CDR2 SYDVKM. The CDR3 has 12 amino acids.

In regard to this clone: A junction end diverges from the germline sequence, so it may reflect a read error. V gene TRBV5-6 combines with J gene TRBJ2-3; 9 nucleotides match TRBD2. The germline V gene encodes CDR1 SGHDT and CDR2 YYEEEE. This CDR3 is 17 amino acids long. This CDR3 is CASSLFGGGAYTDMQYF. The CDR3 DNA is TGTGCCAGCAGCTTGTTTGGCGGGGGGGCCTACACAGATATGCAGTATTTT.

This chain links TRBV5-1 with TRBJ1-1; TRBD1 aligns across 9 bases. The germline V gene encodes CDR1 SGHRS and CDR2 YFSETQ. V was clipped by 6 bases and J by 3 bases; unmatched bases: 9. There are 15 residues in the CDR3. CDR3 sequence reads: CASTLGDRAYTEAFF. The DNA for the CDR3 is TGCGCCAGCACCCTGGGGGACAGGGCTTACACTGAAGCTTTCTTT.